This T cell receptor (beta chain) was profiled in a study of T cells in Graves' hyperthyroidism and ophthalmopathy. Study at large: Before any treatment, at initial diagnosis, peripheral blood was collected.

Researchers amplified the TCR beta CDR3 regions from RNA transcripts. RT-PCR in the first round (using the HTBI primer set) targeted the TCR CDR3. TCRdb analysed the multiplex PCR reads with MiXCR anew, one entry per CDR3 protein. Here the sample spans about 380,000 distinct CDR3 sequences, roughly 20% being singletons. The CDR3 extends over 13 amino acids. Trimming left V 5 bases short and J 1 base short, with 10 bases between. Germline loops: CDR1 DFQATT, CDR2 SNEGSKA (reference sequence). Researchers barred patients who had uncontrolled infection, other autoimmune disease, pregnancy or lactation. Around 10 ml fresh peripheral blood yielded the PBMCs.

This sequence was found in a man younger than 35 with Graves' ophthalmopathy. Sample: blood. The gene calls are TRBV20-1 and TRBJ2-3; possible D gene TRBD2, 6 bases. DNA for the CDR3: TGCAGTGCTTGGGACTCCCGCACAGATACGCAGTATTTT. Translation gives CSAWDSRTDTQYF.